One T cell receptor beta chain is described in this entry. Germline is not matched at one junction end, which may reflect a read error. The data were obtained in a study of chemoradiotherapy in HPV16-positive cancers. The CDR3 runs 13 residues. The germline V gene encodes CDR1 SSHAT and CDR2 FNYEAQ (reference sequence). Profiling relied on immunoSEQ multiplex PCR, and the TCRdb table lists in-frame clones only, not all of them. The sample has about 16,000 clones; 60% to 80% are singletons. Specimen: tumor tissue, collected from a patient who underwent chemoradiotherapy. This chain connects TRBV7-7 to TRBJ2-1; tentative D call: TRBD1 (6 bases). The source is a human donor with HPV-associated anogenital cancer. The CDR3, as DNA: TGTGCTAGCAGCCAGGACAGTTACAATGAGCAGTTCTTC. Translating it yields CASSQDSYNEQFF.